A single sample is the source of the 27 T cell receptor beta chains below, sequenced in a study of blood T cell repertoires in COVID-19. Sequenced by immunoSEQ multiplex PCR; TCRdb stores in-frame clones only, minus some. The data hold 130,000 to 150,000 clones, with about 89% observed a single time. What was sequenced was PBMCs or T cells enriched from blood (not recorded which). The receptors shown here come from a man aged 55 to 69 who had recovered from COVID-19.

The chain links TRBV19 to TRBJ2-1; 8 positions match TRBD2. The CDR3 is made up of 15 amino acids. After removal of 1 base from V and 6 bases from J, the junction contained 5 bases not matched to a gene. Germline CDR1 and CDR2: LNHDA and SQIVND (reference sequence). The CDR3: CASSIVAGTTNEQFF. CDR3 nucleotides: TGTGCCAGTAGTATAGTAGCGGGGACAACCAATGAGCAGTTCTTC.

This rearrangement joins TRBV7-8 to TRBJ2-1; 12 bases agree with TRBD2. Per germline, CDR1 SGHVS and CDR2 FQNEAQ. This CDR3 comprises 20 residues. After removal of 5 bases from V and 1 base from J, the junction contained 15 bases not matched to a gene. The CDR3 sequence: CASSPRLTSGRPPSYNEQFF. CDR3 bases: TGTGCCAGCAGCCCGCGCCTTACTAGCGGGAGGCCCCCATCCTACAATGAGCAGTTCTTC.

Concerning this clone: The sample contains more than one DNA sequence encoding this CDR3. The V gene is TRBV5-4, the J gene TRBJ2-5; TRBD2 matches 10 bases. The trim removed 1 base at V and 4 bases at J, leaving 1 base unmatched. CDR1 SGHNT and CDR2 YYREEE come from the germline V gene (reference sequence). This CDR3 region has 14 residues. The CDR3 DNA reads as TGTGCCAGCAGCTTGTCTAGCGGGAGAGAGACCCAGTACTTC. It translates to CASSLSSGRETQYF.

The chain combines TRBV27 with TRBJ2-3; tentatively, D is TRBD1 (5 bases). Germline CDR1 is MNHEY and CDR2 is SMNVEV (reference sequence). This CDR3 has 15 residues. Trimming left V 0 bases short and J 5 bases short, with 12 bases between. The CDR3 protein is CASSLSPRVRDTQYF. The CDR3 bases are TGTGCCAGCAGTTTATCGCCCAGGGTAAGAGATACGCAGTATTTT.

The chain is built from TRBV5-4 and TRBJ1-2; 9 positions match TRBD1. J was trimmed by 8 bases and V by 4 bases; bases with no gene match: 9. CDR3 length equals 14 residues. Per the germline V gene, CDR1 is SGHNT and CDR2 is YYREEE (reference sequence). The DNA of the CDR3 is TGTGCCAGCAGCCTACGACAGGGGGAGTGGGGCTACACCTTC. It encodes CASSLRQGEWGYTF.

This clone was recorded only once. The chain uses TRBV5-4 and TRBJ2-3, with 14 bases aligning to TRBD2. This CDR3 comprises 16 residues. V lost 4 bases to trimming and J lost 8 bases; unmatched junction nucleotides: 9. Germline lookup yields CDR1 SGHNT and CDR2 YYREEE (reference sequence). The CDR3 loop is CASSHGTSGGVVTQYF. CDR3 sequence (DNA): TGTGCCAGCAGCCACGGGACTAGCGGGGGAGTGGTTACGCAGTATTTT.

This clone was picked up one time. This chain joins TRBV28 and TRBJ2-4; D is possibly TRBD1 (6 bases). The CDR3 is 14 amino acids. Germline V lookup: CDR1 MDHEN, CDR2 SYDVKM. V shed 3 bases and J shed 7 bases, with 13 bases lying between them. The CDR3, as DNA: TGTGCCAGCAGTTTTTCAGGGGCATATAACATTCAGTACTTC. This translates into CASSFSGAYNIQYF. Full variable domain (remainder filled in from reference TRBV28 and TRBJ2-4): DVKVTQSSRYLVKRTGEKVFLECVQDMDHENMFWYRQDPGLGLRLIYFSYDVKMKEKGDIPEGYSVSREKKERFSLILESASTNQTSMYLCASSFSGAYNIQYFGAGTRLSVL.

This clone was picked up a small number of times. This chain uses TRBV30 with TRBJ1-5, with D tentatively TRBD1 (5 bases). Trimming shortened V by 0 bases and J by 6 bases, and 12 bases separated the two germline ends. Germline CDR1 and CDR2: GTSNPN and SVGIG (reference sequence). The CDR3 consists of 14 residues. The CDR3 loop is CAWSVGIGVQPQHF. The CDR3 region has the DNA TGTGCCTGGAGTGTTGGAATAGGGGTTCAGCCCCAGCATTTT. The full variable domain, rest sourced from reference TRBV30 and TRBJ1-5, is SQTIHQWPATLVQPVGSPLSLECTVEGTSNPNLYWYRQAAGRGLQLLFYSVGIGQISSEVPQNLSASRPQDRQFILSSKKLLLSDSGFYLCAWSVGIGVQPQHFGDGTRLSIL.

This rearrangement joins TRBV19 to TRBJ1-5, with TRBD1 matching 8 bases. CDR3 length: 17 amino acids. V trimming: 6 bases; J trimming: 5 bases; junction bases outside the gene matches: 15. Germline assignment: CDR1 LNHDA and CDR2 SQIVND (reference sequence). This CDR3 reads CASSRRNQGARDQPQHF. The CDR3, as DNA: TGTGCCAGTAGCAGAAGGAACCAGGGGGCCAGAGATCAGCCCCAGCATTTT.

The chain carries TRBV5-1 and TRBJ2-1; tentatively, D is TRBD2 (7 bases). V was pared by 0 bases and J by 1 base, with 14 bases between. The CDR3 runs to 17 residues. From germline, CDR1 is SGHRS and CDR2 YFSETQ. This CDR3 is CASSLGIQGGSYNEQFF. CDR3 DNA: TGCGCCAGCAGCTTGGGGATACAGGGAGGGTCCTACAATGAGCAGTTCTTC.

This clone was observed a few times. This chain joins TRBV3-1 (or the pseudogene TRBV3-2) and TRBJ1-6, with TRBD1 as a possible D gene (6 bases). V lost 6 bases to trimming and J lost 0 bases, with 9 bases between them. The CDR3 has 15 amino acids. Germline CDR1 and CDR2: LGHDT and YNNKEL (reference sequence). CDR3 in DNA: TGTGCCAGCAGAGGACAGCTCTCCTATAATTCACCCCTCCACTTT. Translating it yields CASRGQLSYNSPLHF.

The CDR3 protein is CASSLTSSGWYEQYF. The CDR3 DNA reads as TGTGCCAGCAGTCTTACATCGTCAGGATGGTACGAGCAGTACTTC. This chain uses TRBV6-5 with TRBJ2-7; no definite D call. CDR1 and CDR2 (germline): MNHEY, SVGAGI. The CDR3 loop spans 15 amino acids. Trimming removed 5 bases from V and 4 bases from J, with 18 bases in between.

J is TRBJ2-1 and V is TRBV5-8; weak D call: TRBD2 (7 bases). The V gene's germline CDR1 is SGHTS and CDR2 YDEGEE. CDR3 size: 14 residues. With 5 bases removed from V and 6 bases from J, the gap between germline ends came to 15 bases. The CDR3 loop is CASRKRGGLNEQFF. CDR3 sequence (DNA): TGTGCCAGCAGAAAAAGGGGGGGGCTCAATGAGCAGTTCTTC.

This chain joins TRBV28 and TRBJ1-5; D unclear. CDR1 is MDHEN and CDR2 is SYDVKM in the germline V gene. The CDR3 spans 17 residues. V was trimmed by 6 bases and J by 3 bases, leaving 21 bases between them. DNA for the CDR3: TGTGCCAGCAGCACTTTTAACGCTCGGGTTCACAATCAGCCCCAGCATTTT. It codes for CASSTFNARVHNQPQHF.

A few counts support this clone. The V call is TRBV29-1, the J call TRBJ2-1; TRBD2 agrees at 9 bases. The CDR3 runs to 15 residues. Germline V gene sequence: CDR1 SQVTM, CDR2 ANQGSEA. Germline trimming cut 7 bases from V and 4 bases from J; bases unmatched to any gene: 11. CDR3 coding DNA: TGCAGCGGGAGCGGCCTGGGACTAGCATACAATGAGCAGTTCTTC. This codes for CSGSGLGLAYNEQFF.

The chain carries TRBV28 and TRBJ1-4; 8 bases map to TRBD1. The CDR3 contains 14 residues. Germline V gives CDR1 MDHEN, CDR2 SYDVKM. V lost 5 bases to trimming and J lost 5 bases; unmatched junction nucleotides: 4. CDR3 sequence: CASSEQGGNEKLFF. As DNA, the CDR3 is TGTGCCAGCAGTGAACAGGGGGGAAATGAAAAACTGTTTTTT.

The J gene is TRBJ1-5, the V gene TRBV29-1; D unresolved. The germline V and J ends were trimmed by 4 bases and 0 bases, with 13 bases remaining between them. This CDR3 is built from 15 residues. Germline assignment: CDR1 SQVTM and CDR2 ANQGSEA. DNA for the CDR3: TGCAGCGTTGTCTTGTCGGGTTATAGCAATCAGCCCCAGCATTTT. Its translation: CSVVLSGYSNQPQHF.

This clone was detected once. The chain links TRBV7-3 to TRBJ2-5; TRBD2 matches at 8 bases. Germline CDR1 reads SGHTA; CDR2 reads FQGTGA. CDR3 size: 14 residues. V dropped 5 bases and J dropped 1; count of bases not matched to a gene: 3. The CDR3 sequence: CASSAGLGQETQYF. CDR3 DNA: TGTGCCAGCAGCGCGGGACTAGGCCAAGAGACCCAGTACTTC.

This clone was seen a handful of times. The chain uses TRBV28 and TRBJ1-6, with D unresolved. The ends were cut back, 3 bases at V and 8 bases at J, with 8 bases in the middle. Germline CDR1 reads MDHEN; CDR2 reads SYDVKM. This CDR3 is built from 13 residues. CDR3 bases: TGTGCCAGCAGTTTGCGTATTGATTCACCCCTCCACTTT. Its protein is CASSLRIDSPLHF.

This rearrangement joins TRBV5-8 to TRBJ2-2, with 8 positions matching TRBD1. There are 14 residues in the CDR3. The germline V gene encodes CDR1 SGHTS and CDR2 YDEGEE. The J segment lost 3 bases and the V segment lost 5 bases, leaving 3 bases of the junction unmatched. The CDR3 region has the DNA TGTGCCAGCAGGCAGGGGGCCGACACCGGGGAGCTGTTTTTT. Protein: CASRQGADTGELFF.

The gene calls are TRBV28 and TRBJ1-4, with 9 nucleotides matching TRBD1. The V and J ends lost 4 bases and 8 bases, in that order; junction bases with no gene match: 8. There are 15 residues in the CDR3. CDR1 MDHEN and CDR2 SYDVKM come from the germline V gene. The CDR3 DNA reads as TGTGCCAGCAGTTCAACAGGGGGCGCTAGAGAAAAACTGTTTTTT. It codes for CASSSTGGAREKLFF.

The chain joins TRBV7-3 to TRBJ2-1, with 11 bases aligning to TRBD2. The germline gives CDR1 SGHTA, CDR2 FQGTGA. The CDR3 covers 16 residues. V lost 5 bases and J lost 2; bases outside the gene matches: 5. The CDR3 DNA is TGTGCCAGCAGCGTGACTAGCGGGAACCCCTACAATGAGCAGTTCTTC. Its translation is CASSVTSGNPYNEQFF.

The V gene is TRBV24-1, the J gene TRBJ2-2; 8 positions match TRBD2. V shed 5 bases and J 6 bases; nucleotides not matched to a gene: 10. The CDR3 length is 16 residues. Germline V gene data show CDR1 as KGHDR and CDR2 as SFDVKD. Written as DNA, the CDR3 is TGTGCCACCAGTGTTTCCCTGCCCGGGGGGGCCGGGGAGCTGTTTTTT. This encodes CATSVSLPGGAGELFF.

The chain carries TRBV5-5 and TRBJ2-6, with a weak D call TRBD1 (6 bases). Germline assignment: CDR1 SGHKS and CDR2 YYEKEE (reference sequence). V gave up 8 bases and J gave up 0 bases, with 15 bases separating them. This CDR3 has 16 residues. The CDR3 region is CARSETGNSGANVLTF. CDR3 sequence (DNA): TGTGCCAGGAGCGAGACAGGAAACTCTGGGGCCAACGTCCTGACTTTC.

The chain couples TRBV15 to TRBJ2-7, with a possible D match to TRBD1 (5 bases). The CDR3 extends over 14 amino acids. Per germline, CDR1 LNHNV and CDR2 YYDKDF (reference sequence). Trimming stripped 1 base from V and 2 bases from J, with 9 bases between. The CDR3 nucleotides read TGTGCCACCAGCAGAGTTGACAGTACCTACGAGCAGTACTTC. This codes for CATSRVDSTYEQYF.

In this sample, this clone turned up once. V gene TRBV7-6 combines with J gene TRBJ1-6; D remains unclear. The CDR3 contains 16 residues. V dropped 5 bases and J dropped 4 bases, with 15 bases sitting between them. CDR1 is SGHVS, CDR2 FNYEAQ, per germline. This CDR3 reads CASSPTAREYNSPLHF. The CDR3 nucleotides read TGTGCCAGCAGCCCAACCGCCCGGGAATATAATTCACCCCTCCACTTT.

The chain couples TRBV28 to TRBJ1-5; 8 bases are a match to TRBD1. The germline V gene has CDR1 MDHEN and CDR2 SYDVKM. The CDR3 contains 15 residues. V lost 6 bases, J lost 9 bases, and 13 bases stayed unmatched. The CDR3 protein is CASRGRGRGGVPQHF. The CDR3 nucleotides read TGTGCCAGCAGAGGCAGGGGGCGGGGAGGTGTGCCCCAGCATTTT.